These 23 T cell receptor beta chains came from one sample sequenced in a study of CD8 T cells in ankylosing spondylitis. MiXCR, applied by TCRdb to the 5' RACE reads, yields one record per CDR3 protein. The sample lists 700,000 to 1,000,000 distinct CDR3 sequences, 10% to 15% seen once, with approximately 0.5% in the top ten. Their specific antigens are unknown. Whole-study results and caveats: Ankylosing spondylitis blood appeared to carry a characteristic TCR beta motif of eight or nine highly homologous variants.

Sequencing used blood, either unsorted or a sorted T cell fraction (not recorded which). The source of these receptors is a male donor with ankylosing spondylitis.

V and J are TRBV20-1 and TRBJ1-4; 9 bases are shared with TRBD1. Germline values: CDR1 DFQATT, CDR2 SNEGSKA (reference sequence). The CDR3 spans 13 residues. Trimming at V came to 6 bases and at J to 4 bases, leaving 3 bases not matched to a gene. Here the CDR3 reads CSALTGGNEKLFF. Here the CDR3 DNA reads TGCAGTGCCTTGACAGGGGGTAATGAAAAACTGTTTTTT.

This clonotype was detected many times. The chain links TRBV7-9 to TRBJ1-1; D not resolved. The germline gives CDR1 SEHNR, CDR2 FQNEAQ (reference sequence). The CDR3 extends over 13 amino acids. V shed 5 bases and J shed 3 bases, with 10 bases lying between them. CDR3 residues: CASSPVADTEAFF. The CDR3 DNA sequence: TGTGCCAGCAGCCCCGTAGCGGACACTGAAGCTTTCTTT.

This clonotype was found many times. V usage is TRBV20-1 and J usage is TRBJ2-1; 9 bases align to TRBD2. The CDR3 spans 15 residues. With 3 bases clipped from V and 4 bases from J, the junction kept 7 bases outside the gene matches. Germline CDR1 is DFQATT and CDR2 is SNEGSKA (reference sequence). CDR3 region: CSARPPSGNYNEQFF. The CDR3 DNA is TGCAGTGCTAGGCCCCCTAGCGGGAATTACAATGAGCAGTTCTTC.

This clonotype was observed many times. The chain uses TRBV4-3 and TRBJ2-3; D perhaps matches TRBD1 (5 bases). Germline CDR1 LGHNA, CDR2 YSLEER. This CDR3 region has 12 residues. Deletions cut 6 bases from V and 4 bases from J, with 8 bases between. The CDR3 protein is CASRGLADTQYF. In DNA form, the CDR3 reads TGCGCCAGCAGGGGGCTGGCAGATACGCAGTATTTT.

The V and J genes are TRBV28 and TRBJ2-6; D ambiguous. The ends were cut back, 4 bases at V and 3 bases at J, with 10 bases in the middle. The CDR3 has 15 amino acids. CDR1 and CDR2 from the germline V gene are MDHEN and SYDVKM. The DNA of the CDR3 is TGTGCCAGCAGTTATTCGGGTCGTGGGGCCAACGTCCTGACTTTC. Translation gives CASSYSGRGANVLTF.

This clonotype was seen a handful of times. The chain carries TRBV4-3 and TRBJ2-7, with 7 bases fitting TRBD2. CDR1 and CDR2 from the germline V gene are LGHNA and YSLEER. This CDR3 comprises 16 residues. J lost 0 bases, V lost 4 bases, and 9 bases had no gene match. The CDR3 DNA is TGCGCCAGCAGCCGTATCGCCGGGACTATCTCCTACGAGCAGTACTTC. Protein product: CASSRIAGTISYEQYF.

This rearrangement joins TRBV9 to TRBJ2-1, with 11 bases that match TRBD2. The CDR3 has 16 residues. V dropped 3 bases and J dropped 5; count of bases not matched to a gene: 7. Germline-derived CDR1 and CDR2 are SGDLS and YYNGEE. The CDR3 sequence is CASSDPGTSGNNEQFF. CDR3 DNA: TGTGCCAGCAGCGACCCGGGGACTAGCGGAAACAATGAGCAGTTCTTC.

This sequence joins TRBV20-1 and TRBJ1-2, with no clear D. CDR1 and CDR2 (germline): DFQATT, SNEGSKA (reference sequence). The CDR3 consists of 11 residues. Trimming stripped 3 bases from V and 5 bases from J, with 7 bases between. The CDR3: CSARTEYGYTF. The CDR3 DNA sequence: TGCAGTGCTAGGACGGAGTATGGCTACACCTTC.

J is TRBJ2-1 and V is TRBV11-2; 8 bases line up with TRBD2. Germline lookup yields CDR1 SGHAT and CDR2 FQNNGV. The CDR3 is 14 residues long. Trimming took 5 bases from V and 6 from J; bases not matched to a gene: 6. This chain's CDR3 is CASSPATSGNEQFF. Here the CDR3 DNA reads TGTGCCAGCAGCCCAGCAACTAGCGGCAATGAGCAGTTCTTC. Supplemented by reference TRBV11-2 and TRBJ2-1, the full variable domain reads EAGVAQSPRYKIIEKRQSVAFWCNPISGHATLYWYQQILGQGPKLLIQFQNNGVVDDSQLPKDRFSAERLKGVDSTLKIQPAKLEDSAVYLCASSPATSGNEQFFGPGTRLTVL.

This clonotype was detected ten times or more. The V call is TRBV20-1, the J call TRBJ1-5; D uncertain. Germline V CDR1 and CDR2: DFQATT, SNEGSKA (reference sequence). The CDR3 runs to 13 residues. V was cut by 3 bases and J by 3 bases, with 9 bases left in between. The CDR3 here is CSARDGVNQPQHF. For the CDR3, the DNA is TGCAGTGCTAGGGACGGAGTCAATCAGCCCCAGCATTTT.

This chain connects TRBV24-1 to TRBJ2-7; perhaps D is TRBD1 or TRBD2 (6 bases each). The CDR3 consists of 12 residues. Germline V gene sequence: CDR1 KGHDR, CDR2 SFDVKD. Trimming cost V 11 bases and J 5 bases, with 15 bases left between them. The CDR3 protein is CAISRGPNEQYF. In DNA, the CDR3 is TGTGCCATCTCCCGGGGGCCCAACGAGCAGTACTTC.

V and J are TRBV4-1 and TRBJ1-4; D is unresolved. The CDR3 is made up of 14 amino acids. Trimming took 4 bases from V and 12 from J, leaving 18 bases between them. CDR1 and CDR2 (germline): MGHRA, YSYEKL. The CDR3 sequence: CASSPGLLMKELFF. CDR3 DNA: TGCGCCAGCAGCCCGGGCCTTCTAATGAAGGAACTGTTTTTT.

V gene TRBV20-1 combines with J gene TRBJ2-5; TRBD2 matches at 8 bases. Germline CDR1 is DFQATT and CDR2 is SNEGSKA (reference sequence). V was clipped by 4 bases and J by 9 bases; unmatched bases: 19. The CDR3 contains 16 residues. DNA for the CDR3: TGCAGTGCTACCCGGCCGGGACTAGTCCCCAATGGACCCCAGTACTTC. Residues: CSATRPGLVPNGPQYF.

This clonotype showed up many times. The CDR3 loop is CSVLEGTEAFF. CDR3 sequence (DNA): TGCAGCGTTCTCGAGGGGACTGAAGCTTTCTTT. V usage is TRBV29-1 and J usage is TRBJ1-1; possible D gene TRBD1, 5 bases. With 5 bases removed from V and 5 bases from J, the gap between germline ends came to 9 bases. This CDR3 has 11 amino acids. Germline CDR1 and CDR2: SQVTM and ANQGSEA.

This clonotype appeared a few times. The chain has TRBV10-3 and TRBJ2-7; D possibly corresponds to TRBD1 (6 bases). Germline CDR1 ENHRY, CDR2 SYGVKD. The CDR3 covers 14 residues. V lost 3 bases to trimming and J lost 5 bases, with 14 bases between them. CDR3 loop: CAISEHRDGDEQYF. The CDR3 nucleotides read TGTGCCATCAGTGAACACAGGGACGGCGACGAGCAGTACTTC.

The rearrangement uses TRBV4-3 and TRBJ2-7, with 8 bases matching TRBD2. The V gene end was trimmed by 1 base and the J gene end by 2 bases; junction bases not matched to a gene: 7. CDR3 length equals 16 residues. Looked up from germline, CDR1 is LGHNA and CDR2 is YSLEER. The CDR3: CASSQVSGGLPYEQYF. CDR3 coding DNA: TGCGCCAGCAGCCAAGTGTCGGGAGGGCTTCCCTACGAGCAGTACTTC.

The genes are TRBV11-2 and TRBJ2-3; either TRBD1 or TRBD2 may supply D (6 bases each). Looked up from germline, CDR1 is SGHAT and CDR2 is FQNNGV. The length of the CDR3 is 16 residues. Trimming pared 6 bases from V and 1 base from J, leaving 17 bases between. In DNA, the CDR3 is TGTGCCAGCAGTTCCATGAGGGGGGCGGGCACAGATACGCAGTATTTT. Protein: CASSSMRGAGTDTQYF.

This clonotype was counted many times. The chain uses TRBV12-3 or TRBV12-4 and TRBJ1-5, with D unclear. Trimming shortened V by 6 bases and J by 5 bases, and 17 bases separated the two germline ends. CDR3 length: 15 amino acids. CDR3 protein: CASSPRQMLDQPQHF. Written as DNA, the CDR3 is TGTGCCAGCAGCCCCAGGCAAATGCTAGATCAGCCCCAGCATTTT.

The V and J genes are TRBV28 and TRBJ1-6; D is possibly TRBD1 (5 bases). The CDR3 consists of 13 residues. Germline values: CDR1 MDHEN, CDR2 SYDVKM. V lost 2 bases to trimming and J lost 15 bases, with 14 bases between them. In nucleotides, the CDR3 is TGTGCCAGCAGTTTAGCGCAGGGACCGAACCTCCACTTT. Protein: CASSLAQGPNLHF.

This clonotype was observed a few times. The chain carries TRBV4-3 and TRBJ1-2; D unclear. The CDR3 contains 14 residues. The germline V gene encodes CDR1 LGHNA and CDR2 YSLEER. The V gene lost 1 base and the J gene lost 9 bases, with 15 bases spanning the gap. In nucleotides, the CDR3 is TGCGCCAGCAGCCAAGTACGGGAGCCTTTGAGCTACACCTTC. Its protein product is CASSQVREPLSYTF.

V usage is TRBV6-5 and J usage is TRBJ2-3, with a tentative D call TRBD2 (5 bases). Germline V gene lookup returns CDR1 MNHEY and CDR2 SVGAGI. The V end lost 2 bases, the J end lost 0 bases, and 9 bases lay between the germline ends. The length of the CDR3 is 15 residues. In DNA, the CDR3 is TGTGCCAGCAGTTACGAGGGCCTGAGCACAGATACGCAGTATTTT. Protein sequence: CASSYEGLSTDTQYF.

The sample holds a few counts of this clonotype. This chain joins TRBV7-2 and TRBJ2-1, with 8 bases that match TRBD2. CDR1 is SGHTA, CDR2 FQGNSA, per germline. Trimming took 5 bases from V and 3 from J; bases not matched to a gene: 6. The CDR3 loop spans 15 amino acids. This CDR3 reads CASSPTSGIYNEQFF. The CDR3 nucleotides are TGTGCCAGCAGCCCCACTAGCGGAATCTACAATGAGCAGTTCTTC.

This chain links TRBV10-3 with TRBJ2-1; D ambiguous. Germline CDR1 ENHRY, CDR2 SYGVKD. There are 14 residues in the CDR3. V was shortened by 8 bases and J by 7 bases, with 18 bases between the two germline ends. The CDR3 coding sequence is TGTGCCATCGGGCGAGAAAGGGATACAAATGAGCAGTTCTTC. Translation gives CAIGRERDTNEQFF.